The 8 T cell receptor beta chains below were found in one sample sequenced in a study of blood T cell repertoires in COVID-19. The data were produced by immunoSEQ multiplex PCR, yet TCRdb's version contains in-frame clones alone and is incomplete. The sample has approximately 470,000 clones, approximately 83% seen once. Sequencing used peripheral blood. These receptors were taken from a human donor in a cohort sampled during active COVID-19.

The chain has TRBV11-1 and TRBJ2-1; a possible D gene is TRBD2 (5 bases). Germline lookup yields CDR1 SGHAT and CDR2 FQDESV (reference sequence). Deletions cut 5 bases from V and 7 bases from J, with 15 bases between. The length of the CDR3 is 14 residues. CDR3 loop: CASSGRERENEQFF. The DNA of the CDR3 is TGTGCCAGCAGCGGCCGAGAGAGGGAGAATGAGCAGTTCTTC.

The chain employs TRBV14 and TRBJ2-1, with D maybe TRBD2 (5 bases). Germline V gene lookup returns CDR1 SGHDN and CDR2 FVKESK. The CDR3 is 13 residues long. With 4 bases removed from V and 5 bases from J, the gap between germline ends came to 9 bases. CDR3 in DNA: TGTGCCAGCAGCCGAGGGCCAGACAATGAGCAGTTCTTC. Protein product: CASSRGPDNEQFF.

This chain joins TRBV28 and TRBJ1-2, with 10 bases lining up with TRBD1. The length of the CDR3 is 12 residues. Germline values: CDR1 MDHEN, CDR2 SYDVKM. J gave up 6 bases and V 8 bases, and 3 bases lay outside the gene matches. This chain's CDR3 is CASHGTGDGYTF. The CDR3 DNA sequence: TGTGCCAGCCACGGGACAGGGGATGGCTACACCTTC.

This chain joins TRBV7-3 and TRBJ2-2; a possible D gene is TRBD1 (6 bases). Trimming left V 5 bases short and J 0 bases short, with 10 bases between. This CDR3 spans 15 amino acids. Germline CDR1 is SGHTA and CDR2 is FQGTGA. Here the CDR3 reads CASSRQEANTGELFF. The DNA of the CDR3 is TGTGCCAGCAGCCGACAGGAAGCGAACACCGGGGAGCTGTTTTTT.

The rearrangement links TRBV2 to TRBJ1-2; D perhaps matches TRBD1 (6 bases). Germline loops: CDR1 SNHLY, CDR2 FYNNEI. The CDR3 is made up of 14 amino acids. V lost 1 base and J lost 3, with 9 bases in between. This CDR3 is CASSEGTAYYGYTF. CDR3 bases: TGTGCCAGCAGTGAAGGGACAGCCTACTATGGCTACACCTTC.

The chain carries TRBV28 and TRBJ1-3, with D hard to call. This CDR3 has 13 amino acids. Looked up from germline, CDR1 is MDHEN and CDR2 is SYDVKM. The V end lost 2 bases, the J end lost 9 bases, and 11 bases lay between the germline ends. CDR3: CASSLRQRGTIYF. The CDR3 bases are TGTGCCAGCAGTTTACGGCAGCGGGGCACCATATATTTT.

The V gene is TRBV28, the J gene TRBJ2-6; 8 bases align to TRBD1. This CDR3 comprises 20 residues. V was pared by 7 bases and J by 2 bases, with 19 bases of the junction left unmatched. Germline-derived CDR1 and CDR2 are MDHEN and SYDVKM. The CDR3 sequence: CASTRVRRETGETGANVLTF. CDR3 coding DNA: TGTGCCAGCACTCGAGTGAGACGGGAGACAGGGGAGACTGGGGCCAACGTCCTGACTTTC.

This clone has just one count. J is TRBJ1-1 and V is TRBV5-8; TRBD1 agrees at 8 bases. V shed 4 bases and J 0 bases; nucleotides not matched to a gene: 8. Germline CDR1 SGHTS, CDR2 YDEGEE. The CDR3 has 16 residues. CDR3 sequence reads: CASSKGQGSMNTEAFF. The CDR3 nucleotides read TGTGCCAGCAGCAAAGGACAGGGAAGCATGAACACTGAAGCTTTCTTT. Combining the CDR3 with reference TRBV5-8 and TRBJ1-1 gives the whole variable domain EAGVTQSPTHLIKTRGQQATLRCSPISGHTSVYWYQQALGLGLQFLLWYDEGEERNRGNFPPRFSGRQFPNYSSELNVNALELEDSALYLCASSKGQGSMNTEAFFGQGTRLTVV.